This T cell receptor (beta chain) is drawn from a study of blood T cells in healthy people across ages. Study conclusions and caveats: Naive T cell percentage showed a strong correlation with the diversity of TCR beta. Possibly confounding the expanded clonotype changes was the fact that donor CMV status was unknown. TCR beta diversity per million T cells fell roughly linearly with age.

This clonotype was observed at least ten times. What it binds is unknown. A second about 7 to 12 cycle PCR used barcoded and J-beta primers. TCRdb called the 5' RACE reads again in MiXCR, with one record for every CDR3 protein. The table includes 450,000 to 650,000 distinct CDR3 sequences, around 24% detected once. CDR1 is MNHEY and CDR2 is SMNVEV in the germline V gene (reference sequence). The CDR3 length is 13 residues. V was cut by 1 base and J by 2 bases, with 5 bases left in between. Another study also made use of these data, one on T cells of mothers and their children. That publication notes: cDNA synthesis used all extracted RNA, about 1.6 ug per 15 ul.

Sequenced material: blood. The chain joins TRBV27 to TRBJ2-5; no definite D call. This sequence originates from a boy between 10 and 17 years old in good health. The CDR3 DNA sequence: TGTGCCAGCAGTTTATGGGGTCAAGAGACCCAGTACTTC. Protein: CASSLWGQETQYF.